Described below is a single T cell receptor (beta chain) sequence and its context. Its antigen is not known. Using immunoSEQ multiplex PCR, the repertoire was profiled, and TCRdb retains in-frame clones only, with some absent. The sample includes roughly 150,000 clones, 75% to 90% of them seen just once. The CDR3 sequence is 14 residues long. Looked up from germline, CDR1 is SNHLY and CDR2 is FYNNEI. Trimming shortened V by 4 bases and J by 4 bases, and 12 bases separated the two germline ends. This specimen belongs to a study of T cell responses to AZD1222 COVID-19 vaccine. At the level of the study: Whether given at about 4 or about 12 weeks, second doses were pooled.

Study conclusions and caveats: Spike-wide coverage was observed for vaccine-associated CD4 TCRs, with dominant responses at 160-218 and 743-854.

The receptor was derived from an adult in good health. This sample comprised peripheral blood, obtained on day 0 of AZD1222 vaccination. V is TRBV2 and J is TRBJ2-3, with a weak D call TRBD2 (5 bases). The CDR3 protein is CASSAFLAPDTQYF. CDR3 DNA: TGTGCCAGCAGTGCTTTTCTAGCTCCAGATACGCAGTATTTT.